Presented here are 20 T cell receptor beta chains from one specimen sequenced in a study of T cells in women clearing cervical HPV infection. Clones were sequenced by immunoSEQ multiplex PCR, and TCRdb holds only the in-frame ones, with some missing. Its table records about 23,000 clones. Specimen: blood buffy coat. These receptors were taken from a woman between 18 and 69 years old with a cervical HPV16 infection that either progressed to CIN3+ or cleared (not recorded which).

Points on this clone: The CDR3 extends 3 residues past the end of the read, so its final part is completed from the germline J gene. The rearrangement joins TRBV20-1 to TRBJ2-5, with TRBD2 matching 8 bases. Looked up from germline, CDR1 is DFQATT and CDR2 is SNEGSKA (reference sequence). The CDR3 loop spans 16 amino acids. Trimming took 3 bases from V and 4 from J; bases not matched to a gene: 13. The CDR3: CSASESGGEGGETQYF. CDR3 DNA, as far as it was read: TGCAGTGCTAGCGAGTCGGGGGGGGAGGGGGGAGAGACC.

On this clone: The read gets to within 3 residues of the CDR3 end, and the germline J gene fills in the rest. The chain uses TRBV30 and TRBJ1-1; the D gene is possibly TRBD1 (5 bases). The CDR3 consists of 14 residues. V was cut by 4 bases and J by 7 bases, with 19 bases left in between. Per germline, CDR1 GTSNPN and CDR2 SVGIG (reference sequence). The covered CDR3 bases are TGTGCCTGGATCGGTGGGAGGAGGGGACTTGAA. It translates to CAWIGGRRGLE. The full CDR3 reads CAWIGGRRGLEAFF.

Concerning this clone: The read ends 3 residues shy of where the CDR3 ends; the end is completed using the germline J gene. The chain is built from TRBV28 and TRBJ2-7; 7 bases line up with TRBD1. V gave up 2 bases and J gave up 2 bases; unmatched junction bases: 3. This CDR3 has 14 residues. Germline assignment: CDR1 MDHEN and CDR2 SYDVKM. The covered CDR3 bases are TGTGCCAGCAGTTTAATTGGGACAGCCTACGAG. Translated: CASSLIGTAYE. The complete CDR3 protein is CASSLIGTAYEQYF.

On this clone itself: The read ends 3 residues shy of where the CDR3 ends; the end is completed using the germline J gene. This chain connects TRBV30 to TRBJ2-4, with 7 bases matching TRBD1. The CDR3 sequence is 15 residues long. Germline V CDR1 and CDR2: GTSNPN, SVGIG (reference sequence). The part of the CDR3 DNA that was read is TGTGCCTGGATATTTTTGGACAGGCCAAATTATGGT. Its translation: CAWIFLDRPNYG. The entire CDR3 protein is CAWIFLDRPNYGQYF.

As to this clone: The read stops 3 residues short of the end of the CDR3; the missing end is completed from the germline J gene. The chain recombines TRBV7-8 with TRBJ2-1, with 11 positions matching TRBD2. V was pared by 5 bases and J by 4 bases, with 7 bases of the junction left unmatched. This CDR3 has 16 residues. Germline loops: CDR1 SGHVS, CDR2 FQNEAQ. The CDR3: CASSHKTSGMYNEQFF. Incomplete CDR3 DNA: TGTGCCAGCAGCCACAAGACTAGCGGGATGTACAATGAG.

Concerning this clone: The read terminates 3 residues ahead of where the CDR3 ends, so the germline J gene completes it. The chain carries TRBV19 and TRBJ1-2; D is perhaps TRBD1 (5 bases). The CDR3 has 14 amino acids. In germline, CDR1 is LNHDA, CDR2 SQIVND (reference sequence). The CDR3 loop is CASSIDTATDTYTF. Partial CDR3 DNA: TGTGCCAGTAGTATAGATACTGCGACAGATACC.

Worth noting for this clone: The CDR3 end falls 3 residues outside the read, so it is completed with the germline J gene. This sequence joins TRBV11-3 and TRBJ1-2, with D uncertain. Trimming removed 1 base from V and 1 base from J, with 10 bases in between. Germline CDR1 and CDR2: SGHNT and YENEEA. This CDR3 has 15 residues. CDR3 DNA, as far as it was read: TGTGCCAGCAGCTTAGGACACCTTTTTAACTATGGC. Its translation: CASSLGHLFNYG. From start to end, the CDR3 is CASSLGHLFNYGYTF.

Concerning this clone: The read stops 3 residues short of the end of the CDR3; the missing end is completed from the germline J gene. This chain connects TRBV4-1 to TRBJ1-5; D is uncertain. The CDR3 contains 17 residues. The germline V and J ends were trimmed by 1 base and 6 bases, with 19 bases remaining between them. The germline CDR1 and CDR2 sequences are MGHRA and YSYEKL. The sequenced CDR3 bases are TGCGCCAGCAGCCAAGTCCCCCTCATAGCCGGGGTTCAGCCC. Amino acid sequence: CASSQVPLIAGVQP. The full CDR3 reads CASSQVPLIAGVQPQHF.

A remark on this clone: The read is 3 residues too short to cover the CDR3 end, so that end is filled in from the germline J gene. The V call is TRBV9, the J call TRBJ2-1; D not resolved. V gave up 4 bases and J gave up 5 bases, with 16 bases separating them. Germline V gene lookup returns CDR1 SGDLS and CDR2 YYNGEE. This CDR3 spans 15 amino acids. The CDR3 DNA, read in part, is TGTGCCAGCAGCCCACGAAGCAAAATGAACAATGAG. It encodes CASSPRSKMNNE. The full CDR3 reads CASSPRSKMNNEQFF.

Points on this clone: The CDR3 end falls 3 residues outside the read, so it is completed with the germline J gene. The rearrangement uses TRBV7-9 and TRBJ2-1; 7 bases match TRBD2. Trimming cost V 5 bases and J 2 bases; bases outside gene matches: 6. Looked up from germline, CDR1 is SEHNR and CDR2 is FQNEAQ (reference sequence). The CDR3 sequence is 15 residues long. CDR3 DNA, as far as it was read: TGTGCCAGCAGCGGGGGGGTGGGGGCCTACAATGAG. This translates into CASSGGVGAYNE. The whole CDR3 protein is CASSGGVGAYNEQFF.

Comments on this clone: Coverage ceases 3 residues before the CDR3 finishes, and the germline J gene fills in the end. The rearrangement joins TRBV30 to TRBJ2-3; TRBD1 matches 7 bases. J lost 5 bases, V lost 4 bases, and 9 bases had no gene match. The V gene's germline CDR1 is GTSNPN and CDR2 SVGIG (reference sequence). This CDR3 spans 14 amino acids. The sequenced part of the CDR3 DNA is TGTGCCTGGACCCCGACAGGGATTTTAGATACG. Residues: CAWTPTGILDT. The whole CDR3 protein is CAWTPTGILDTQYF.

As concerns this clone: The sequence runs out 3 residues before the end of the CDR3; the remainder is reconstructed from the germline J gene. The gene calls are TRBV5-5 and TRBJ2-5; no clear D. Trimming removed 4 bases from V and 4 bases from J, with 11 bases in between. The CDR3 has 13 residues. CDR1 and CDR2 (germline): SGHKS, YYEKEE (reference sequence). The sequenced part of the CDR3 DNA is TGTGCCAGCAGCCCCCCCTTATCAGAGACC. As protein: CASSPPLSET. The full CDR3 sequence reads CASSPPLSETQYF.

On this clone itself: Read data end 3 residues before the CDR3 end; the end is taken from the germline J gene. J is TRBJ1-3 and V is TRBV5-1, with D perhaps TRBD1 (6 bases). The ends were cut back, 0 bases at V and 0 bases at J, with 10 bases in the middle. CDR1 and CDR2 (germline): SGHRS, YFSETQ. CDR3 size: 16 residues. The CDR3 DNA, read in part, is TGCGCCAGCAGCTTGGGACAGGATAACTCTGGAAACACC. Residues: CASSLGQDNSGNT. The full-length CDR3 reads as CASSLGQDNSGNTIYF.

Regarding this clone: The read comes to an end 3 residues before the CDR3 does, leaving the germline J gene to fill in the end. The chain has TRBV7-3 and TRBJ1-5; TRBD1 might be the D (5 bases). Germline V gene sequence: CDR1 SGHTA, CDR2 FQGTGA. CDR3 length: 15 residues. The covered CDR3 bases are TGTGCCAGCAGCTTTAGTGACTTTGGAGGGGATCCC. It encodes CASSFSDFGGDP. The CDR3 in its entirety is CASSFSDFGGDPQHF.

About this clone itself: The read terminates 3 residues ahead of where the CDR3 ends, so the germline J gene completes it. The J gene is TRBJ2-1, the V gene TRBV11-3; D is uncertain. The CDR3 loop spans 15 amino acids. Germline CDR1 is SGHNT and CDR2 is YENEEA. Between the trimmed V and J ends, which lost 4 bases and 9 bases, there was a span of 19 bases. The chain's CDR3 is CASSSPQRASGEQFF. CDR3 bases read: TGTGCCAGCAGCTCCCCTCAACGAGCCTCGGGTGAG.

For this clone: The read terminates 3 residues ahead of where the CDR3 ends, so the germline J gene completes it. The chain carries TRBV7-9 and TRBJ2-3; D unresolved. Per the germline V gene, CDR1 is SEHNR and CDR2 is FQNEAQ (reference sequence). Between the trimmed V and J ends, which lost 5 bases and 2 bases, there was a span of 11 bases. The CDR3 covers 14 residues. The sequenced part of the CDR3 DNA is TGTGCCAGCAGCCACATAAATCCCACAGATACG. Encoded protein: CASSHINPTDT. The whole CDR3 reads CASSHINPTDTQYF.

In regard to this clone: The read finishes 3 residues shy of the CDR3 end, and the germline J gene is used to complete it. The chain links TRBV19 to TRBJ2-7; 7 bases are a match to TRBD1. Germline V gives CDR1 LNHDA, CDR2 SQIVND (reference sequence). The CDR3 totals 15 residues. V shed 5 bases and J 3 bases; nucleotides not matched to a gene: 10. CDR3 sequence reads: CASSATGYYVYEQYF. Partial CDR3 DNA: TGTGCCAGTAGTGCGACAGGGTACTACGTCTACGAG. Looking up the rest from reference TRBV19 and TRBJ2-7 gives the full variable domain: DGGITQSPKYLFRKEGQNVTLSCEQNLNHDAMYWYRQDPGQGLRLIYYSQIVNDFQKGDIAEGYSVSREKKESFPLTVTSAQKNPTAFYLCASSATGYYVYEQYFGPGTRLTVT.

Remarks on this clone: The DNA ends 3 residues before the CDR3 does, and the rest of the CDR3 is filled in from the germline J gene. This sequence joins TRBV7-3 and TRBJ2-7, with D maybe TRBD2 (6 bases). Looked up from germline, CDR1 is SGHTA and CDR2 is FQGTGA. This CDR3 spans 14 amino acids. Trimming removed 2 bases at V and 0 bases at J, with 8 bases between. CDR3 DNA (partial): TGTGCCAGCAGCTTATCGGGGGACTCCTACGAG. This codes for CASSLSGDSYE. The full CDR3 protein reads CASSLSGDSYEQYF.

With respect to this clone: The CDR3 extends 3 residues past the end of the read, so its final part is completed from the germline J gene. This chain connects TRBV30 to TRBJ1-5; 10 bases agree with TRBD1. Per the germline V gene, CDR1 is GTSNPN and CDR2 is SVGIG (reference sequence). The length of the CDR3 is 15 residues. Trimming removed 3 bases from V and 2 bases from J; junction bases left unmatched: 4. The DNA read from the CDR3 is TGTGCCTGGAGCTTCGGGACAGGGGGCAATCAGCCC. The encoded protein is CAWSFGTGGNQP. The complete CDR3 sequence is CAWSFGTGGNQPQHF.

In regard to this clone: The read ends 3 residues shy of where the CDR3 ends; the end is completed using the germline J gene. The gene calls are TRBV29-1 and TRBJ2-3, with TRBD2 matching 8 bases. Germline values: CDR1 SQVTM, CDR2 ANQGSEA. The CDR3 length is 18 residues. The V segment lost 1 base and the J segment 3 bases; nucleotides outside the gene matches: 15. CDR3 amino acids: CSVEARGRGANTTDTQYF. The CDR3 bases that were read are TGCAGCGTTGAAGCTAGAGGGCGGGGGGCGAACACTACAGATACG.